This is a list of T cell receptor beta chains from one sample in a study of T cell repertoires in cytomegalovirus infection. For these receptors, no antigen is known. MiXCR, run by TCRdb on the reads, gives a single entry per CDR3 protein. The sample contains some 270,000 distinct CDR3 sequences, 20% to 25% of which appear only once. This specimen consisted of cultured PBMCs, obtained from culture after CMV antigen stimulation. The receptor source for this set is a human donor in good health (CMV status not recorded). Some clones in this sample may be carry-over from other donors' samples. CDR3s include the opening cysteine and the closing phenylalanine or tryptophan. Fields, in order: J gene, D gene, V gene, clone size, CDR3 length, CDR3 protein, CDR3 DNA. A D gene is named only where the DNA matches it firmly. Clone size, where shown, is once, few, many, or a class for clones that have expanded.

TRBJ2-5 TRBD2 TRBV11-2 NA 13 CATTSGAQETQYF TGTGCCACAACTAGCGGGGCCCAAGAGACCCAGTACTTC
TRBJ2-1 TRBD2 TRBV27 NA 14 CASSLAGGPNEQFF TGTGCCAGCAGTTTAGCGGGAGGGCCCAATGAGCAGTTCTTC
TRBJ2-6 TRBD1 TRBV9 NA 18 CASSGGAGGASGANVLTF TGTGCCAGCAGCGGGGGAGCAGGGGGCGCATCTGGGGCCAACGTCCTGACTTTC
TRBJ1-1 NA TRBV15 few 14 CATSRTGVNTEAFF TGTGCCACCAGCAGGACGGGCGTGAACACTGAAGCTTTCTTT
TRBJ2-7 NA TRBV6-1 few 13 CASSNGMRDEQYF TGTGCCAGCAGTAACGGGATGCGGGACGAGCAGTACTTC
TRBJ2-3 TRBD1 TRBV12-3/TRBV12-4 NA 15 CASSLGQGITDTQYF TGTGCCAGCAGTTTGGGACAGGGGATCACAGATACGCAGTATTTT
TRBJ2-5 NA TRBV29-1 NA 13 CSVAGDYQETQYF TGCAGCGTTGCGGGAGATTACCAAGAGACCCAGTACTTC
TRBJ1-5 NA TRBV29-1 few 13 CSAGRGGNQPQHF TGCAGCGCCGGACGAGGGGGCAATCAGCCCCAGCATTTT
TRBJ2-1 NA TRBV7-9 NA 13 CASSLEGAGRGFF TGTGCCAGCAGCCTAGAAGGAGCGGGCCGAGGGTTCTTC
TRBJ1-2 NA TRBV7-9 few 13 CASSLRDVGGYTF TGTGCCAGCAGCCTACGGGACGTTGGTGGCTACACCTTC
TRBJ2-2 NA TRBV5-1 NA 14 CASSLEANTGELFF TGCGCCAGCAGCTTGGAGGCGAACACCGGGGAGCTGTTTTTT
TRBJ2-2 NA TRBV7-9 many 14 CASSPSLNTGELFF TGTGCCAGCAGCCCGTCACTGAACACCGGGGAGCTGTTTTTT
TRBJ2-1 NA TRBV11-2 NA 20 CASSPAPTPSGIASYNEQFF TGTGCCAGCAGCCCAGCACCAACCCCAAGCGGAATAGCCTCCTACAATGAGCAGTTCTTC
TRBJ1-3 TRBD1 TRBV7-2 few 15 CASSSRTGVGNTIYF TGTGCCAGCAGCTCTAGGACAGGGGTTGGAAACACCATATATTTT
TRBJ1-2 NA TRBV27 NA 12 CASSPGAGGYTF TGTGCCAGCAGTCCGGGGGCAGGCGGCTACACCTTC
TRBJ1-2 NA TRBV12-3/TRBV12-4 many 16 CASSHAQGALSYGYTF TGTGCCAGCAGCCATGCACAGGGAGCCCTAAGCTATGGCTACACCTTC
TRBJ2-2 TRBD2 TRBV6-5 few 18 CASSYRGLRTSGTGELFF TGTGCCAGCAGTTACAGGGGGCTTAGGACTAGCGGCACCGGGGAGCTGTTTTTT
TRBJ1-1 TRBD1 TRBV7-2 NA 15 CASSSGQGRHTEAFF TGTGCCAGCAGTTCGGGACAGGGTCGGCACACTGAAGCTTTCTTT
TRBJ1-3 NA TRBV12-3/TRBV12-4 few 18 CASTDSWQGPFSGNTIYF TGTGCCAGCACAGACTCTTGGCAGGGCCCATTCTCTGGAAACACCATATATTTT
TRBJ2-1 TRBD2 TRBV27 NA 15 CASSLGSGRLNEQFF TGTGCCAGCAGTTTAGGTAGCGGGAGGCTAAATGAGCAGTTCTTC
TRBJ2-3 TRBD2 TRBV20-1 few 15 CSARDLRRERDTQYF TGCAGTGCTAGAGATCTAAGGCGGGAGCGAGATACGCAGTATTTT
TRBJ2-2 NA TRBV24-1 NA 14 CATRNRADTGELFF TGTGCCACTCGCAACAGGGCCGACACCGGGGAGCTGTTTTTT
TRBJ2-1 NA TRBV7-2 many 15 CASSRDRSSYNEQFF TGTGCCAGCAGCCGAGACAGGAGCTCCTACAATGAGCAGTTCTTC
TRBJ2-7 NA TRBV9 few 15 CASSPDTGTGYEQYF TGTGCCAGCAGCCCAGACACAGGGACTGGATACGAGCAGTACTTC
TRBJ2-1 TRBD2 TRBV5-1 NA 15 CASSRLAEAYNEQFF TGCGCCAGCAGCCGACTAGCGGAAGCCTACAATGAGCAGTTCTTC
TRBJ1-1 NA TRBV6-6 many 15 CASSRRGQLNTEAFF TGTGCCAGCAGTCGTCGGGGACAACTGAACACTGAAGCTTTCTTT
TRBJ1-1 NA TRBV7-9 NA 14 CASSPQQGTTEAFF TGTGCCAGCAGCCCCCAACAGGGTACGACTGAAGCTTTCTTT
TRBJ1-2 NA TRBV27 NA 15 CASSGSPGGRDGYTF TGTGCCAGCAGTGGAAGCCCTGGGGGTAGAGATGGCTACACCTTC
TRBJ2-5 NA TRBV7-2 many 16 CASSLDGPGVLETQYF TGTGCCAGCAGCTTAGACGGCCCAGGGGTTTTGGAGACCCAGTACTTC
TRBJ2-7 TRBD1 TRBV28 NA 12 CASSRGLAEQYF TGTGCCAGCTCAAGGGGGCTGGCCGAGCAGTACTTC
TRBJ1-5 NA TRBV27 few 15 CASSLRGYSNQPQHF TGTGCCAGCAGTTTAAGGGGCTATAGCAATCAGCCCCAGCATTTT
TRBJ1-4 NA TRBV4-1 many 14 CASSLGPLGEKLFF TGCGCCAGCAGCCTCGGTCCTCTGGGGGAAAAACTGTTTTTT
TRBJ2-3 NA TRBV7-2 many 12 CASSIRGDTQYF TGTGCCAGCAGCATCAGGGGAGATACGCAGTATTTT
TRBJ1-2 TRBD1 TRBV6-5 few 16 CASSPGQGASIYGYTF TGTGCCAGCAGCCCGGGACAGGGGGCTTCCATCTATGGCTACACCTTC
TRBJ1-3 NA TRBV11-2 many 13 CASSHYSGNTIYF TGTGCCAGCAGCCACTACTCTGGAAACACCATATATTTT
TRBJ1-3 NA TRBV10-3 NA 14 CAITWGASGNTIYF TGTGCCATCACGTGGGGGGCGTCCGGAAACACCATATATTTT
TRBJ2-1 NA TRBV30 NA 12 CAWSRSYNEQFF TGTGCCTGGAGTAGGTCCTACAATGAGCAGTTCTTC
TRBJ1-2 NA TRBV12-3/TRBV12-4 many 13 CASSTSANYGYTF TGTGCCAGCAGTACATCAGCTAACTATGGCTACACCTTC
TRBJ1-3 NA TRBV7-9 NA 14 CASSEGGGGNTIYF TGTGCCAGCAGCGAAGGAGGTGGTGGAAACACCATATATTTT
TRBJ2-3 NA TRBV6-1 few 16 CASSMWKDQPASAQYF TGTGCCAGCTCAATGTGGAAGGACCAGCCCGCATCTGCGCAGTATTTT
TRBJ1-1 TRBD1 TRBV27 NA 14 CASSNRDRNTEAFF TGTGCCAGCAGTAACCGGGACAGGAACACTGAAGCTTTCTTT
TRBJ2-3 TRBD2 TRBV6-5 few 16 CASSLLLAGGTDTQYF TGTGCCAGCAGTTTACTCCTAGCGGGAGGAACAGATACGCAGTATTTT
TRBJ2-5 TRBD1 TRBV7-9 NA 14 CASSFQGVGETQYF TGTGCCAGCAGCTTCCAGGGGGTAGGCGAGACCCAGTACTTC